This TCR beta chain was recovered during a study of OX40 agonist ivuxolimab in advanced cancers. Overall study context: Patients were around 83% male with ages roughly 20 to 80, mean 60.

V lost 4 bases, J lost 3 bases, and 5 bases stayed unmatched. CDR3 length: 15 amino acids. CDR1 SGHVS and CDR2 FQNEAQ come from the germline V gene. Findings and caveats of the study: The study observed clonal expansion of CD4+ and CD8+ blood T cells by week 6 at 0.1 to 3.0 mg/kg.

In this sample, this clone turned up once. Its antigen is not identified. Measured with immunoSEQ multiplex PCR; TCRdb has only the in-frame clones, and not every one. The sample contains fewer than 140,000 clones, 90% of which appear only once. Blood sampling was done at baseline, cycle 4 day 1, and cycle 7 day 1. This clonotype originated in an adult with an advanced solid tumor such as melanoma, head and neck, liver or kidney cancer. The specimen comprised CD4+ or CD8+ T cells sorted from blood, sampled in a trial of the OX40 agonist ivuxolimab. V gene TRBV7-8 combines with J gene TRBJ1-3, with 8 bases identical to TRBD1. CDR3 region: CASSSTGGFGNTIYF. CDR3 DNA: TGTGCCAGCAGCTCAACAGGGGGATTTGGAAACACCATATATTTT.